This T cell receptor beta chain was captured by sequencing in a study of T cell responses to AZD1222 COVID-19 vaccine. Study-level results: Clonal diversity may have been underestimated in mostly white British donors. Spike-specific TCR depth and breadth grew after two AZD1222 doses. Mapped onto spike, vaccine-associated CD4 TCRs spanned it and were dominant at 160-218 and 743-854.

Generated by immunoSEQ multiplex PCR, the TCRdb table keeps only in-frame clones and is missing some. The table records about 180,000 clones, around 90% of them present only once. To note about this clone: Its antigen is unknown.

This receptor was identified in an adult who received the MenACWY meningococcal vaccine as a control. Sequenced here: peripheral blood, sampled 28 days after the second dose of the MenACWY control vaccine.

CDR3 nucleotides: TGTGCCAGCAGTTTAGGGGGTGTCAGGGGGCGAATAGGCTACACCTTC. This sequence encodes CASSLGGVRGRIGYTF. The V and J genes are TRBV28 and TRBJ1-2, with TRBD1 matching over 8 bases. The germline gives CDR1 MDHEN, CDR2 SYDVKM. V trimming: 2 bases; J trimming: 8 bases; junction bases outside the gene matches: 13. This CDR3 has 16 amino acids.